This TCR beta chain was sequenced during a study of cytomegalovirus exposure and HLA in healthy donors. Overall study findings and caveats: CMV serostatus was the sole immune exposure information available. Relative to the approximately 660-donor mean, N-insertions were reportedly fewer in an Asian-associated ancestry cluster in a later analysis. Usually a TCR sequence was rare, but some public TCRs were found in many donors. Within an earlier analysis, most TCR beta V segments proved productive either about 87% or about 30% of the time.

PCR used 60 Vbeta primers and 13 Jbeta primers. Produced via immunoSEQ multiplex PCR; TCRdb's table is partial and in-frame only. The sample shows under 95,000 clones, less than 85% of them seen only once. The V end lost 2 bases, the J end lost 5 bases, and 14 bases lay between the germline ends. The CDR3 is made up of 15 amino acids. Germline values: CDR1 SGHRS, CDR2 YFSETQ. On this clone: Its antigen is still unknown.

The sample comprised PBMCs. The clonotype originates from a male donor in good health and CMV-seronegative. The rearrangement joins TRBV5-1 to TRBJ1-5, with D uncertain. CDR3 amino acids: CASSFGDGGDQPQHF. Here the CDR3 DNA reads TGCGCCAGCAGCTTTGGCGACGGCGGGGATCAGCCCCAGCATTTT.